The 2 T cell receptor beta chains below all came from one sample that was sequenced in a study of blood T cell repertoires in COVID-19. The table came from immunoSEQ multiplex PCR; TCRdb's copy has only in-frame clones and leaves some out. This repertoire shows fewer than 20,000 clones, approximately 88% found once; its top ten account for about 7.7%. Source material: peripheral blood. The receptors were gathered from a human donor in a cohort sampled during active COVID-19. The donor label of this sample is uncertain.

This clone came up a few times. V gene TRBV7-9 combines with J gene TRBJ1-6; D call uncertain. V was shortened by 0 bases and J by 6 bases, with 6 bases between the two germline ends. CDR1 and CDR2 (germline): SEHNR, FQNEAQ (reference sequence). The CDR3 is 14 amino acids. This chain's CDR3 is CASSLAILNSPLHF. The DNA of the CDR3 is TGTGCCAGCAGCTTAGCGATACTTAATTCACCCCTCCACTTT.

The chain joins TRBV28 to TRBJ2-7, with 8 nucleotides matching TRBD2. CDR1 is MDHEN and CDR2 is SYDVKM in the germline V gene. J gave up 5 bases and V 3 bases, and 6 bases lay outside the gene matches. CDR3 length equals 14 residues. The CDR3 coding sequence is TGTGCCAGCAGTTTTACGGGAGGGAGGAACGAGCAGTACTTC. This gives the protein CASSFTGGRNEQYF.